Reported below is one T cell receptor (beta chain). Assay: immunoSEQ multiplex PCR; the TCRdb copy retains only in-frame clones and omits some. Of approximately 250,000 clones in the sample, approximately 84% are singletons; the top ten hold 4%. The data stem from a study of blood T cell repertoires in COVID-19. Study as a whole: T cells, B-cell-depleted T cells, or PBMCs supplied cDNA or gDNA.

J lost 3 bases, V lost 6 bases, and 12 bases had no gene match. The CDR3 runs to 19 residues. In germline, CDR1 is SNHLY, CDR2 FYNNEI. This clonotype was obtained from a man over 45 with acute or convalescent COVID-19. The chain recombines TRBV2 with TRBJ2-6; 12 nucleotides align to TRBD1. The material sequenced was peripheral blood. CDR3 region: CASSSWDRGHLGGANVLTF. CDR3 DNA: TGTGCCAGCAGCAGTTGGGACAGGGGGCACTTAGGTGGGGCCAACGTCCTGACTTTC.